The T cell receptor beta chain described here comes from a study of Graves' ophthalmopathy and Graves' hyperthyroidism. About the study: Pretreatment peripheral blood was obtained at initial diagnosis. Study-wide points: The model predicted progression of ophthalmopathy with a sensitivity of 60% to 71%, and its specificity was about 73%.

Scientists amplified the TCR beta CDR3 regions from RNA transcripts. The first-round RT-PCR employed HTBI primers together with the Qiagen OneStep RT-PCR kit. A multiplex PCR was then performed as the second round. In TCRdb, the multiplex PCR reads were re-called with MiXCR into one record per CDR3 protein. The sample lists hundreds of thousands of distinct CDR3 sequences; around 21% were seen once. The CDR3 spans 15 residues. CDR1 and CDR2 (germline): MNHNS, SASEGT. Trimming removed 4 bases from V and 5 bases from J; junction bases left unmatched: 6. Absence of ophthalmopathy within 18 months of follow-up defined stable hyperthyroidism. To note about this clonotype: The antigen is not known.

The chain has TRBV6-1 and TRBJ1-1, with 11 bases that match TRBD1. Specimen: peripheral blood. The TCR sequence derives from a woman under 30 with stable Graves' hyperthyroidism. Here the CDR3 DNA reads TGTGCCAGCAGTGCCTCGGGACAGGGGGATACTGAAGCTTTCTTT. Amino acids: CASSASGQGDTEAFF.